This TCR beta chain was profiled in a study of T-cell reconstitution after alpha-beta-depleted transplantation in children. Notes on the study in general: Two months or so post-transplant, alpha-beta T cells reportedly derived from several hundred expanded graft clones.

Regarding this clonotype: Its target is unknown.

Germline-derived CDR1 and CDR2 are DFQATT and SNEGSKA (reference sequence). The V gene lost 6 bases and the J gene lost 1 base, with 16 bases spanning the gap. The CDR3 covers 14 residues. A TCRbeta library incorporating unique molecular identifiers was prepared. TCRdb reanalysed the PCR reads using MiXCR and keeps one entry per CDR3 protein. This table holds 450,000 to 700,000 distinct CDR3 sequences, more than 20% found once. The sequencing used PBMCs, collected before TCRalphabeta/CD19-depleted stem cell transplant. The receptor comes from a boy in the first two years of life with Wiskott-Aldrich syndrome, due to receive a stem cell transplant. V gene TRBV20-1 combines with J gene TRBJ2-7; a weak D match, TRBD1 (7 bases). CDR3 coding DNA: TGCAGTGCAATAGCGACAGGGACTTCCTACGAGCAGTACTTC. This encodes CSAIATGTSYEQYF.